The subject of this entry is one TCR beta chain. What antigen it recognizes has not been identified. No per-base quality is available; no much larger clone lies one base away. The CDR3 regions of human TCRbeta chains were analyzed by immunosequencing. The study's own analysis went as follows. Repertoire TCRs were matched against a reference library of SARS-CoV-2-specific TCRs generated with the MIRA antigen-specificity platform. Breadth was defined as the fraction of unique TCRs that were SARS-CoV-2-associated, and depth was defined as the fraction of total T cells that were SARS-CoV-2-associated. Using the MIRA data, each spike-specific TCR was mapped to the spike region that the TCR reacts to and placed in a CD4 or CD8 class. Log10-transformed breadth and depth values were compared by one-way ANOVA with Sidak's multiple comparisons tests. Drawn from immuneACCESS, this table holds only the in-frame rearrangements with V and J called that TCRdb kept. Clones are partly lost; checked studies trace under half to an unresolved V gene and leave the rest unexplained. That table furnishes V, J and clone size, whereas the DNA furnished D and trimming. A total of some 170,000 clones appear in this sample, more than 80% of them only once. The ten biggest clones cover 4.3% of the sample.

V loses 1 base, J loses 6 bases, and the germline ends lie 10 bases apart. The CDR3, from cysteine to phenylalanine, totals 14 residues. The retained sequence is limited to the CDR3, 42 bases, with the frame set at the first base. The germline V gene (reference sequence) yields LGHDT for CDR1 and YNNKEL for CDR2. The meaning of the sample's time point label: about 28 days (+/-7) after the second vaccine dose. Sample treatment or condition, as interpreted from the label and publication: meningococcal conjugate vaccine given as trial control. Samples from vaccinated people were obtained from the UK trials COV001 and COV002, which included a single-blind randomized controlled phase 2/3 trial of AZD1222 (ChAdOx1 nCoV-19) in healthy adults. For TCRbeta chain sequencing, PBMC samples were collected from trial participants at day 0 and at day 28 after the second dose. The data belong to a study of T cell responses to AZD1222 COVID-19 vaccine (dated by TCRdb to the early 2020s). Some background on the complete study: A total of around 240 trial participants underwent TCR sequencing, of whom around 200 received two doses of AZD1222 and around 25 received two doses of the MenACWY control vaccine. Trial participants were enrolled into age subgroups of 18-55, 56-69 and 70-plus years, which contained about 150, 27 and 61 TCR-sequenced participants, respectively. Paper-wide results and their limitations: CD4 TCRs associated with the vaccine covered the entire spike protein, and the dominant responses were in regions 160-218 and 743-854. Nearly half of unique spike-specific TCRs reportedly recognized epitopes outside regions mutated in the B.1.351 and B.1.1.7 variants. After two AZD1222 doses, both the breadth and the depth of spike-specific TCRs were significantly higher than at day 0 and than in MenACWY recipients. The 56-69-year group was small, and its depth increase did not reach significance, likely because of low power. No day 14 peak-response samples were available, so repertoires were characterized only after the peak T cell response. Conclusions about previously exposed vaccinees were limited because only six AZD1222 recipients were SARS-CoV-2 seropositive at baseline. Most participants were white British and females outnumbered males, and the authors suggested that clonal diversity may have been underestimated.

Rearrangement joined TRBV3-1 (or the pseudogene TRBV3-2) to TRBJ1-5; too little of a D gene remains to name it. The input for sequencing was peripheral blood, taken 28 days after the second dose of the MenACWY control vaccine. The source of this sequence is an adult who received the MenACWY meningococcal vaccine as a control. The sequenced DNA: TGTGCCAGCAGCCAAGGGCCCTGGAGTCAGCCCCAGCATTTT. This yields the protein CASSQGPWSQPQHF.